This T cell receptor beta chain was documented in a study of OX40 agonist ivuxolimab in advanced cancers. Notes on the research overall: Ivuxolimab was an agonistic, fully human IgG2 monoclonal antibody directed against OX40 (CD134), a costimulatory receptor. Intravenous ivuxolimab was administered to patients every 2 weeks at six dose levels: 0.01, 0.1, 0.3, 1.5, 3 and 10 mg/kg. Of the 50 to 55 patients in dose escalation, around 20 had hepatocellular carcinoma, around 15 had melanoma, 9 had renal cell carcinoma and 9 had head and neck cancer. In the dose-escalation cohort, 75% to 85% of patients were male, and the mean age was around 65 years with a range of about 20 to 90. Patients were allowed to have had prior anti-PD-1, anti-PD-L1 or anti-CTLA-4 therapy, and about 40% of the dose-escalation patients had been treated with checkpoint inhibitors. Partial responses occurred in three dose-escalation patients, of whom one had hepatocellular carcinoma and two had cutaneous melanoma. Peripheral TCRbeta sequencing aimed to test whether ivuxolimab altered TCR sequence diversity and caused clonal T-cell expansion. The paper covers the monotherapy dose-escalation part of the phase I ivuxolimab trial, which included N ≈ 52 patients. Findings and caveats that apply to the study as a whole: At doses of 0.1 to 3.0 mg/kg, clonal expansion of both CD4+ and CD8+ T cells in blood was seen between baseline and week 6. Partial responders in the 0.1-3.0 mg/kg groups had among the lowest normalized peripheral clonal expansion, especially among CD8+ T cells. After ivuxolimab, expanded clones were on average more numerous among CD8+ T cells than among CD4+ T cells. Low levels of normalized T-cell clonal expansion were also seen in some patients who did not respond. The antigen specificity of the clonally expanded peripheral T cells was not determined.

V sheds 10 bases and J sheds 0 bases, leaving 18 bases between their ends. The germline V gene gives CDR1 as ENHRY and CDR2 as SYGVKD. From the cysteine up to the phenylalanine, the CDR3 has a length of 16 residues. The kept DNA is CDR3 alone, 48 bases in frame from the first base. Patients with a history of autoimmune disease or receiving systemic immunosuppression were excluded from the trial. Peripheral blood for TCR sequencing was collected from all dose cohorts at baseline, on cycle 4 day 1, and on cycle 7 day 1. Samples were obtained from an open-label, multicenter, first-in-human phase I dose-escalation trial of ivuxolimab. Adults with locally advanced or metastatic head and neck squamous cell, hepatocellular, melanoma or renal cell carcinoma were enrolled in the trial. CD4+ and CD8+ T cells were sorted separately from peripheral blood before TCR sequencing. As to this clone: What this receptor recognizes is not known. Base qualities were left out, and no much larger clone turns up one base away.

For sequencing of the TCRbeta CDR3 region, genomic DNA was extracted from the sorted cells. The immunoSEQ Assay was used for sequencing of TCRbeta CDR3 regions. Not all clones reach the TCRdb copy of this immuneACCESS table, which keeps in-frame sequences only. Checked studies attribute under half of the gap to unresolved V genes and leave the rest unexplained. The sample data list tens of thousands of clones, and 81% of these were observed just once. Approximately 5% of the sample comes from the top ten. The sample consisted of CD4+ or CD8+ T cells sorted from blood, taken in a trial of the OX40 agonist ivuxolimab. The chain uses TRBV10-3 and TRBJ2-2; no D gene call is confident. This TCR came from an adult with an advanced solid tumor such as melanoma, head and neck, liver or kidney cancer. For the CDR3, the sequence is CATCRVPPANTGELFF. The DNA sequence is as follows: TGTGCCACCTGCCGGGTTCCCCCAGCGAACACCGGGGAGCTGTTTTTT.